What follows describes a single T cell receptor (beta chain). Its matching antigen is unknown. Constant-segment primers and 5'RACE yielded cDNA libraries for TCR alpha and TCR beta, each carrying sample barcodes and UMIs. TCRdb analysed the 5' RACE reads with MiXCR anew, one entry per CDR3 protein. The sample carries about 320,000 distinct CDR3 sequences, roughly an eighth recorded once. The length of the CDR3 is 17 residues. V trimming: 0 bases; J trimming: 6 bases; junction bases outside the gene matches: 12. Germline V CDR1 and CDR2: LGHNA, YSLEER. These data originate in a study of T-cell memory formation after mild COVID-19. Points from the study as a whole: Clones which contracted sat mainly in CM and EM if CD4+, and in EMRA if CD8+. Pre-infection memory showed some responding clones, and this suggested that cross-reactive memory joined.

The chain combines TRBV4-3 with TRBJ1-2, with 8 nucleotides matching TRBD1. Specimen: PBMCs or a T cell subset sorted from them (not recorded which). The receptor comes from a young man who had mild COVID-19 (a few samples of this study predate the infection). Cell type and time point are not known. DNA for the CDR3: TGCGCCAGCAGCCAAGATCTGGGACAGGTGGCTTGGAATGGCTACACCTTC. Its protein is CASSQDLGQVAWNGYTF.